These 10 T cell receptor beta chains came from one sample sequenced in a study of post-analysis software for immune sequencing data. Study-wide results and limits: Included in a set of five TRBV segments more frequent in patients than controls were TRBV5-6, TRBV5-1 and TRBV20-1.

No antigen has been assigned to these receptors. Unique molecular identifiers were built into the TCR beta cDNA libraries. TCRdb reprocessed the PCR reads via MiXCR and lists one record per CDR3 protein. This sample has around 710,000 distinct CDR3 sequences, with about 43% found just once. The specimen was blood. These receptors originate from a girl aged 10-17 years with multiple sclerosis.

This clonotype was recorded only once. The chain links TRBV6-6 to TRBJ2-1, with TRBD2 matching 8 bases. CDR3 length: 13 amino acids. The germline CDR1 and CDR2 sequences are MNHNY and SVGAGI (reference sequence). V lost 8 bases, J lost 6 bases, and 6 bases stayed unmatched. The CDR3: CASHGGVPNEQFF. The CDR3, as DNA: TGTGCCAGCCACGGGGGGGTCCCCAATGAGCAGTTCTTC.

In its sample, this clonotype was seen a few times. The chain has TRBV20-1 and TRBJ2-7; 8 bases align to TRBD2. J gave up 4 bases and V 0 bases, and 11 bases lay outside the gene matches. The length of the CDR3 is 16 residues. Germline V lookup: CDR1 DFQATT, CDR2 SNEGSKA (reference sequence). The CDR3 loop reads CSARDFSGMGGYEQYF. In DNA form, the CDR3 reads TGCAGTGCTAGAGATTTTAGCGGGATGGGCGGTTACGAGCAGTACTTC.

The CDR3 DNA is TGTGCCAGCAGTTTGACGGCGGACACTGAAGCTTTCTTT. Translation: CASSLTADTEAFF. The rearrangement joins TRBV12-3 or TRBV12-4 to TRBJ1-1; D is uncertain. The V gene lost 3 bases and the J gene lost 3 bases, with 8 bases spanning the gap. The CDR3 extends over 13 amino acids.

This clonotype was detected only once. One junction end disagrees with the germline gene, perhaps due to a read error. The chain is built from TRBV6-5 and TRBJ1-1; D gene uncertain. The germline gives CDR1 MNHEY, CDR2 SVGAGI. This CDR3 comprises 13 residues. This CDR3 is CASSWTRNAEAFF. The DNA of the CDR3 is TGTGCCAGCAGTTGGACCCGGAACGCTGAAGCTTTCTTT.

V and J are TRBV6-5 and TRBJ1-1; 9 bases agree with TRBD1. Losses at the gene ends were 5 bases for V and 5 bases for J; bases not matched to a gene: 6. Germline V gene data show CDR1 as MNHEY and CDR2 as SVGAGI. This CDR3 spans 14 amino acids. The CDR3, as DNA: TGTGCCAGCAGTCGGGACAGGGTGGTGACTGAAGCTTTCTTT. Amino acid sequence: CASSRDRVVTEAFF.

The table lists this clonotype with a few counts. This sequence joins TRBV7-6 and TRBJ2-5; D is perhaps TRBD1 (6 bases). V gave up 5 bases and J gave up 2 bases, with 12 bases separating them. Germline V gives CDR1 SGHVS, CDR2 FNYEAQ. The CDR3 runs to 14 residues. CDR3 in amino acids: CASSRTAVQETQYF. The DNA of the CDR3 is TGTGCCAGCAGCCGGACAGCAGTTCAAGAGACCCAGTACTTC.

This chain joins TRBV5-1 and TRBJ2-2, with 10 bases aligning to TRBD2. V was clipped by 0 bases and J by 1 base; unmatched bases: 0. The CDR3 has 16 amino acids. Germline values: CDR1 SGHRS, CDR2 YFSETQ. CDR3 in DNA: TGCGCCAGCAGCTTGGGACTAGCGGGGAACACCGGGGAGCTGTTTTTT. Translating gives CASSLGLAGNTGELFF.

This sequence joins TRBV7-9 and TRBJ1-5, with 7 bases lining up with TRBD1. Losses at the gene ends were 3 bases for V and 3 bases for J; bases not matched to a gene: 8. The germline gives CDR1 SEHNR, CDR2 FQNEAQ (reference sequence). The CDR3 has 16 residues. The CDR3 protein is CASSFGTASPNQPQHF. The CDR3 region has the DNA TGTGCCAGCAGCTTCGGGACAGCGAGCCCCAATCAGCCCCAGCATTTT.

The chain uses TRBV24-1 and TRBJ2-3; 9 bases are shared with TRBD1. This CDR3 spans 14 amino acids. Germline loops: CDR1 KGHDR, CDR2 SFDVKD. Unmatched junction bases numbered 7, after V lost 10 bases and J lost 3 bases. Here the CDR3 DNA reads TGTGCCACGGGCGGGACAGGGAAAACAGATACGCAGTATTTT. This sequence encodes CATGGTGKTDTQYF.

This chain connects TRBV6-5 to TRBJ2-4; D remains unclear. Gene TRBJ2-7 matches the end of the DNA better, so the J call may be wrong. The CDR3 is made up of 16 amino acids. The V gene's germline CDR1 is MNHEY and CDR2 SVGAGI. CDR3 DNA sequence: TGTGCCAGCAGCCAAAATGTTGGGTCGAGACATCACGAGCAGTACTTC. Translating it yields CASSQNVGSRHHEQYF.